This T cell receptor (beta chain) originates from a study of T cell repertoires in cytomegalovirus infection. Study-level information: Public TCR beta signatures marked donors with CMV infection and the matching HLA. Study-wide points: The ex vivo response was dominated by HLA-C-restricted CMV-specific TCR beta clonotypes. Frequencies of public TCR beta families were cumulated, and this identified carriers of CMV plus the relevant HLA.

This clonotype was detected only once. Its antigen is still unknown. TCRdb reprocessed the reads via MiXCR and lists one record per CDR3 protein. The sample consists of 150,000 to 200,000 distinct CDR3 sequences, about 28% of them appearing once. The germline gives CDR1 MNHNY, CDR2 SVGAGI (reference sequence). This CDR3 spans 12 amino acids. V was shortened by 11 bases and J by 6 bases, with 16 bases between the two germline ends. The chain couples TRBV6-6 to TRBJ1-1, with a possible D match to TRBD1 (5 bases). What was sequenced was PBMCs. This TCR came from a human donor in good health (CMV status not recorded). Some clones in this sample may be carry-over from other donors' samples. The CDR3 is CACYGGGAEAFF. CDR3 nucleotide sequence: TGTGCCTGCTACGGGGGGGGAGCTGAAGCTTTCTTT.